The rows below give T cell receptor beta chains drawn from one sample of a study of cytomegalovirus exposure and HLA in healthy donors. Measured with immunoSEQ multiplex PCR; TCRdb has only the in-frame clones, and not every one. The repertoire includes approximately 150,000 clones, around four fifths of them detected once, and about 1.3% sits in the top ten. Sequences were obtained from PBMCs. The source is a man under 40 in good health and CMV-seronegative. The CDR3 runs from the conserved cysteine through the conserved F or W. Each record gives: CDR3 protein, CDR3 DNA, J gene, D gene, clone size, V gene. A D gene is named only where the DNA matches it firmly. Only part of the rows carry a size: once, few, many, or a class if the clone is expanded.

CASSIGAGVAEAFF,TGTGCCAGCAGCATCGGGGCAGGGGTTGCTGAAGCTTTCTTT,TRBJ1-1,.,.,TRBV9
CASSPGLPTYNEQFF,TGTGCCAGCTCACCTGGACTCCCCACCTACAATGAGCAGTTCTTC,TRBJ2-1,.,.,TRBV18
CASSRATDTIYF,TGTGCCAGCAGCCGCGCTACGGACACCATATATTTT,TRBJ1-3,.,once,TRBV6-6
CAWSRGQGARGGQPQHF,TGTGCCTGGAGTCGCGGACAGGGGGCCCGAGGTGGTCAGCCCCAGCATTTT,TRBJ1-5,TRBD1,.,TRBV30
CAWDLAGAYEQYF,TGTGCCTGGGATCTAGCGGGAGCCTACGAGCAGTACTTC,TRBJ2-7,TRBD2,once,TRBV30
CASSQEGTSQETQYF,TGCGCCAGCAGCCAAGAAGGAACTAGCCAAGAGACCCAGTACTTC,TRBJ2-5,.,.,TRBV4-1
CASSLFMTGPHVELFF,TGTGCCAGCAGCCTATTTATGACAGGGCCCCACGTGGAACTGTTTTTT,TRBJ1-4,TRBD1,.,TRBV5-8
CASSFRDYSDTQYF,TGTGCCAGCAGCTTCCGGGACTATTCAGATACGCAGTATTTT,TRBJ2-3,TRBD2,.,TRBV7-8
CASSLFGQAYEQYF,TGTGCCAGCAGCCTCTTCGGACAGGCCTACGAGCAGTACTTC,TRBJ2-7,TRBD1,few,TRBV7-9
CASSPALAPSSYNEQFF,TGTGCCAGCTCACCTGCGCTAGCGCCTAGCTCCTACAATGAGCAGTTCTTC,TRBJ2-1,.,.,TRBV18
CASSGTGDTGELFF,TGTGCCAGCAGTGGAACGGGGGACACCGGGGAGCTGTTTTTT,TRBJ2-2,.,few,TRBV2
CASSLASGYLEKLFF,TGCGCCAGCAGCTTGGCGTCAGGGTATTTGGAAAAACTGTTTTTT,TRBJ1-4,.,.,TRBV5-1
CASSGTANTEAFF,TGTGCCAGCAGTGGGACAGCTAACACTGAAGCTTTCTTT,TRBJ1-1,TRBD1,.,TRBV6-6
CASSQASGGGNEQFF,TGCGCCAGCAGCCAAGCCTCCGGGGGGGGAAATGAGCAGTTCTTC,TRBJ2-1,TRBD2,.,TRBV4-3
CASSERAGTGNTEAFF,TGTGCCAGCAGTGAAAGGGCCGGGACAGGAAACACTGAAGCTTTCTTT,TRBJ1-1,TRBD1,.,TRBV6-1
CASSQEWDRRTLQQYF,TGTGCCAGCAGCCAAGAATGGGACAGGAGAACTCTACAGCAGTACTTC,TRBJ2-7,TRBD1,once,TRBV14
CASRRQGAAYEQYF,TGTGCCAGTAGGCGGCAGGGGGCCGCCTACGAGCAGTACTTC,TRBJ2-7,TRBD1,.,TRBV19
CASSLRGSYEQYF,TGTGCCAGCAGTTTACGGGGTAGCTACGAGCAGTACTTC,TRBJ2-7,.,.,TRBV27
CASSSGQGTEAFF,TGTGCCAGCAGCTCGGGACAGGGGACTGAAGCTTTCTTT,TRBJ1-1,TRBD1,once,TRBV7-3
CASSPQTTYEQYF,TGTGCCAGCTCACCACAGACTACCTACGAGCAGTACTTC,TRBJ2-7,.,.,TRBV18
CASSARGAGEETQYF,TGCGCCAGCAGCGCCCGGGGAGCGGGAGAAGAGACCCAGTACTTC,TRBJ2-5,TRBD2,.,TRBV5-1
CASSLPQGSQPQHF,TGTGCCAGCAGCCTACCACAGGGCTCCCAGCCCCAGCATTTT,TRBJ1-5,.,.,TRBV28
CASSHERVAVWNEQFF,TGTGCCAGCAGCCACGAACGGGTAGCGGTGTGGAATGAGCAGTTCTTC,TRBJ2-1,.,.,TRBV4-2
CASSVGLTGTDTQYF,TGCGCCAGCAGCGTGGGACTAACCGGCACAGATACGCAGTATTTT,TRBJ2-3,TRBD2,.,TRBV5-1
CASSLLAGYEQYF,TGTGCCAGCAGCTTATTAGCCGGCTACGAGCAGTACTTC,TRBJ2-7,.,.,TRBV7-2